The TCR beta chain under discussion was sequenced for a study of T cell responses to AZD1222 COVID-19 vaccine. Study-wide findings and caveats: Baseline seropositivity occurred in only a handful of AZD1222 recipients. The repertoires were collected only after the peak T cell response. The span of vaccine-associated CD4 TCRs extended across spike, with dominance at 160-218 and 743-854. Clonal diversity may have been underestimated, and the donors were mostly white British, with more females than males.

On this clone itself: Its antigen remains unidentified.

Sequencing used immunoSEQ multiplex PCR; TCRdb keeps in-frame clones, though not all of them. The sample has 120,000 to 150,000 clones, around nine tenths seen once. Germline CDR1 reads SGHTA; CDR2 reads FQGTGA. With 0 bases removed from V and 8 bases from J, the gap between germline ends came to 11 bases. The CDR3 has 14 amino acids. This specimen consisted of peripheral blood, obtained 28 days after the second AZD1222 dose. This sequence originates from an adult who received the AZD1222 COVID-19 vaccine. The V gene is TRBV7-3, the J gene TRBJ2-1, with a possible D match to TRBD2 (7 bases). This CDR3 reads CASSLTGGRHEQFF. CDR3 DNA sequence: TGTGCCAGCAGCTTAACGGGGGGGCGTCATGAGCAGTTCTTC. The variable domain in full, completed from reference TRBV7-3 and TRBJ2-1, reads GAGVSQTPSNKVTEKGKYVELRCDPISGHTALYWYRQSLGQGPEFLIYFQGTGAADDSGLPNDRFFAVRPEGSVSTLKIQRTERGDSAVYLCASSLTGGRHEQFFGPGTRLTVL.